These 11 T cell receptor beta chains share one sample of origin, sequenced in a study of blood T cell repertoires in COVID-19. Clones were sequenced by immunoSEQ multiplex PCR, and TCRdb holds only the in-frame ones, with some missing. The sample records about 270,000 clones, approximately 91% being singletons. The specimen sequenced was PBMCs or T cells enriched from blood (not recorded which). The origin of the receptors is a woman aged 40 to 49 with acute COVID-19.

The chain carries TRBV1 and TRBJ2-7; the D call TRBD2 from the table was never checked on the DNA. TRBV1 is listed as a pseudogene. This CDR3 comprises 15 residues. The CDR3 region has the DNA TGCACCAGCAGCCCACGGATGGACTACTCCTACGAGCAGTACTTC. Translating gives CTSSPRMDYSYEQYF.

J is TRBJ2-3 and V is TRBV7-2; tentative D call: TRBD2 (6 bases). V lost 1 base and J 6 bases, leaving 17 bases between the germline ends. Looked up from germline, CDR1 is SGHTA and CDR2 is FQGNSA. There are 16 residues in the CDR3. CDR3 protein: CASSLVGSGAHDTQYF. CDR3 sequence (DNA): TGTGCCAGCAGCTTAGTCGGTAGCGGTGCTCACGATACGCAGTATTTT.

The V call is TRBV3-1 (or the pseudogene TRBV3-2), the J call TRBJ1-1; D might be TRBD1 (6 bases). V was shortened by 1 base and J by 0 bases, with 9 bases between the two germline ends. The germline gives CDR1 LGHDT, CDR2 YNNKEL (reference sequence). There are 15 residues in the CDR3. CDR3 sequence: CASSQGGLLNTEAFF. The DNA of the CDR3 is TGTGCCAGCAGCCAAGGGGGGCTACTGAACACTGAAGCTTTCTTT.

The chain has TRBV5-4 and TRBJ2-7; the D gene is possibly TRBD1 (6 bases). Per the germline V gene, CDR1 is SGHNT and CDR2 is YYREEE (reference sequence). The length of the CDR3 is 12 residues. The V end was cut by 4 bases, the J end by 7 bases, with 12 bases between. This chain's CDR3 is CASSRDTGEQYF. Written as DNA, the CDR3 is TGTGCCAGCAGCCGGGACACGGGGGAGCAGTACTTC.

The chain combines TRBV4-1 with TRBJ2-2, with 8 bases lining up with TRBD2. The V and J ends lost 4 bases and 5 bases, in that order; junction bases with no gene match: 6. Germline V gene lookup returns CDR1 MGHRA and CDR2 YSYEKL. The CDR3 extends over 15 amino acids. CDR3 nucleotides: TGCGCCAGCAGCCCCTTCGCGGGGGGAACCGGGGAGCTGTTTTTT. This codes for CASSPFAGGTGELFF.

The chain links TRBV30 to TRBJ2-7; the match to TRBD1 covers 9 bases. CDR3 size: 14 residues. Germline V lookup: CDR1 GTSNPN, CDR2 SVGIG (reference sequence). V shed 2 bases, J shed 3 bases, and the junction held 5 bases outside the gene matches. This CDR3 is CAWSSGQGFYEQYF. In DNA, the CDR3 is TGTGCCTGGAGTAGCGGACAGGGGTTCTACGAGCAGTACTTC.

The rearrangement links TRBV3-1 (or the pseudogene TRBV3-2) to TRBJ1-3; D is undetermined. The CDR3 sequence is 15 residues long. The germline CDR1 and CDR2 sequences are LGHDT and YNNKEL (reference sequence). V was clipped by 1 base and J by 7 bases, with 14 bases between them. In nucleotides, the CDR3 is TGTGCCAGCAGCCAAGGCCCGCTGCGGGTTAACACCATATATTTT. This encodes CASSQGPLRVNTIYF.

The chain has TRBV5-1 and TRBJ2-7, with D possibly matching TRBD1 (6 bases). Trimming stripped 3 bases from V and 2 bases from J, with 15 bases between. Germline CDR1 is SGHRS and CDR2 is YFSETQ. The CDR3 has 15 residues. Here the CDR3 DNA reads TGCGCCAGCAGCTATCTACAGGGACCCCCCTACGAGCAGTACTTC. Translation: CASSYLQGPPYEQYF.

The rearrangement uses TRBV7-9 and TRBJ1-1, with 10 bases that match TRBD1. Germline values: CDR1 SEHNR, CDR2 FQNEAQ (reference sequence). The CDR3 has 14 amino acids. Trimming removed 4 bases from V and 4 bases from J; junction bases left unmatched: 3. CDR3 nucleotides: TGTGCCAGCAGCTCGGACAGGGGGAGCACTGAAGCTTTCTTT. Amino acids: CASSSDRGSTEAFF.

This sequence joins TRBV18 and TRBJ2-3; D is uncertain. This CDR3 comprises 12 residues. Germline CDR1 is KGHSH and CDR2 is LQKENI. The V end lost 4 bases, the J end lost 3 bases, and 5 bases lay between the germline ends. DNA for the CDR3: TGTGCCAGCTCACGTGAGACAGATACGCAGTATTTT. It codes for CASSRETDTQYF.

The chain uses TRBV9 and TRBJ1-5; D may be TRBD1 (6 bases). The germline V gene encodes CDR1 SGDLS and CDR2 YYNGEE. The CDR3 has 13 amino acids. The V gene lost 3 bases and the J gene lost 5 bases, with 9 bases spanning the gap. CDR3 DNA: TGTGCCAGCAGCGGGACAGCTGATCAGCCCCAGCATTTT. Translating it yields CASSGTADQPQHF. Drawing the rest from reference TRBV9 and TRBJ1-5, the complete variable domain is DSGVTQTPKHLITATGQRVTLRCSPRSGDLSVYWYQQSLDQGLQFLIQYYNGEERAKGNILERFSAQQFPDLHSELNLSSLELGDSALYFCASSGTADQPQHFGDGTRLSIL.